This TCR beta chain originates from a study of blood T cells in healthy people across ages. General observations from the study: Diversity of TCR beta correlated strongly with naive T cell percentage.

This clonotype has just a few counts. Its antigen is currently unknown. For the second PCR, which ran for roughly 6 to 12 cycles, a sample-barcoded 5' primer and a J-beta primer mix were used. TCRdb re-analysed the 5' RACE reads in MiXCR, keeping a single row per CDR3 protein. Here the sample spans approximately 730,000 distinct CDR3 sequences, about 55% being singletons. The clonotype originates from a man older than 75 in good health. Sequences were obtained from blood.

DNA of the CDR3: TGCAGTGCTAGAGCAGGAAGCGGCGAGACCCAGTACTTC. This encodes CSARAGSGETQYF. The chain employs TRBV20-1 and TRBJ2-7, with D perhaps matching TRBD2 (5 bases). The J call may be mistaken, given a closer DNA end match to TRBJ2-5. CDR3 length: 13 residues. Germline loops: CDR1 DFQATT, CDR2 SNEGSKA (reference sequence).